These T cell receptor beta chains were read from a single sample in a study of T cells in Graves' hyperthyroidism and ophthalmopathy. MiXCR, applied by TCRdb to the multiplex PCR reads, yields one record per CDR3 protein. Altogether some 570,000 distinct CDR3 sequences are present, 14% being singletons, with the ten largest covering 7% to 9%. Sequenced sample: blood. Receptors originate from a woman younger than 35 with Graves' ophthalmopathy. CDR3s include the opening cysteine and the closing phenylalanine or tryptophan. The D gene is left open where the match is weak. Rows may omit the clone size; those that give it use once, few, many or a size class.

J gene	clone size	V gene	D gene	CDR3 protein	CDR3 DNA
TRBJ2-5	few	TRBV4-2	.	CASSQETNRVQETQYF	TGTGCCAGCAGCCAAGAGACGAACAGGGTCCAAGAGACCCAGTACTTC
TRBJ1-1	many	TRBV12-3/TRBV12-4	.	CASSFVQGTTEAFF	TGTGCCAGCAGTTTTGTGCAGGGCACGACTGAAGCTTTCTTT
TRBJ2-3	many	TRBV28	.	CASAGTSTDTQYF	TGTGCCTCTGCCGGGACCAGCACAGATACGCAGTATTTT
TRBJ1-3	.	TRBV4-1	TRBD1	CASSQPRQGTGNTIYF	TGCGCCAGCAGCCAACCACGACAGGGCACTGGAAACACCATATATTTT
TRBJ2-7	many	TRBV10-3	.	CAISAGLQLGLKMRRPGEQYF	TGTGCCATCAGTGCCGGATTACAGCTAGGTTTGAAAATGCGAAGGCCGGGCGAGCAGTACTTC
TRBJ1-3	many	TRBV28	TRBD1	CASSSIQGANALSGNTIYF	TGTGCCAGCAGTTCTATACAGGGGGCGAACGCCCTCTCTGGAAACACCATATATTTT
TRBJ1-2	few	TRBV5-1	TRBD1	CASSVAGGLNYGYTF	TGCGCCAGCAGCGTCGCAGGGGGCTTAAACTATGGCTACACCTTC
TRBJ2-5	many	TRBV28	.	CASSNSGRGTDGETQYF	TGTGCCAGCAGCAATAGCGGCAGGGGTACAGATGGAGAGACCCAGTACTTC
TRBJ2-1	.	TRBV20-1	TRBD2	CSASGTSGRPNEQFF	TGCAGTGCTTCAGGGACTAGCGGGAGGCCTAATGAGCAGTTCTTC
TRBJ2-7	few	TRBV5-1	TRBD2	CASSLDASGSYEQYF	TGCGCCAGCAGCTTGGATGCTAGCGGGTCCTACGAGCAGTACTTC
TRBJ2-3	.	TRBV6-5	.	CASSYEQDTQYF	TGTGCCAGCAGTTACGAGCAAGATACGCAGTATTTT
TRBJ2-7	many	TRBV18	.	CASSPKGSSYEQYF	TGTGCCAGCTCACCAAAAGGAAGCTCCTACGAGCAGTACTTC